The 24 T cell receptor beta chains below all came from one sample that was sequenced in a study of blood T cell repertoires in COVID-19. The table came from immunoSEQ multiplex PCR; TCRdb's copy has only in-frame clones and leaves some out. The sample yields more than 250,000 clones, about 89% seen once. The sequenced material came from PBMCs or T cells enriched from blood (not recorded which). The receptors were sampled from a young woman who had recovered from COVID-19.

V gene TRBV5-1 combines with J gene TRBJ2-3; 9 bases match TRBD1. Unmatched junction bases numbered 9, after V lost 0 bases and J lost 4 bases. The CDR3 is made up of 17 amino acids. Germline V lookup: CDR1 SGHRS, CDR2 YFSETQ. Here the CDR3 DNA reads TGCGCCAGCAGCTTGGTTGTGGGGACAGGGAGGTCAGATACGCAGTATTTT. Translated: CASSLVVGTGRSDTQYF.

V usage is TRBV4-3 and J usage is TRBJ2-1; TRBD2 matches 9 bases. From germline, CDR1 is LGHNA and CDR2 YSLEER. The J segment lost 5 bases and the V segment lost 1 base, leaving 6 bases of the junction unmatched. The CDR3 runs to 16 residues. In DNA form, the CDR3 reads TGCGCCAGCAGCCAAGTTCTGGCTAGCGGGAACAATGAGCAGTTCTTC. Translated: CASSQVLASGNNEQFF.

This clone was recorded a few times. The rearrangement uses TRBV18 and TRBJ2-1; D may be TRBD1 (6 bases). This CDR3 is built from 17 residues. V lost 6 bases and J lost 9, with 27 bases in between. Germline V lookup: CDR1 KGHSH, CDR2 LQKENI. The CDR3 here is CASSLGPGQGAKGEQFF. In nucleotides, the CDR3 is TGTGCCAGCTCCCTTGGTCCGGGACAAGGGGCCAAGGGTGAGCAGTTCTTC.

V and J are TRBV14 and TRBJ1-4, with D perhaps matching TRBD1 (5 bases). V was cut by 1 base and J by 6 bases, with 9 bases left in between. Germline assignment: CDR1 SGHDN and CDR2 FVKESK. The CDR3 length is 14 residues. CDR3 sequence reads: CASSQASGDEKLFF. The CDR3 DNA reads TGTGCCAGCAGCCAAGCGTCGGGGGATGAAAAACTGTTTTTT.

J is TRBJ2-5 and V is TRBV6-5; no clear D gene. Germline V CDR1 and CDR2: MNHEY, SVGAGI. V lost 0 bases and J 5 bases, leaving 16 bases between the germline ends. This CDR3 contains 16 residues. Here the CDR3 reads CASSYSIFPLRETQYF. DNA for the CDR3: TGTGCCAGCAGTTACTCGATCTTCCCCTTGAGGGAGACCCAGTACTTC.

The V and J genes are TRBV2 and TRBJ1-1; TRBD1 might be the D (5 bases). V was clipped by 6 bases and J by 2 bases, with 13 bases between them. CDR1 and CDR2 from the germline V gene are SNHLY and FYNNEI. There are 14 residues in the CDR3. In DNA, the CDR3 is TGTGCCAGCAGCGGAGGGGCGCGAAACACTGAAGCTTTCTTT. This gives the protein CASSGGARNTEAFF.

In nucleotides, the CDR3 is TGTGCCAGTAGTATCAGGGGGAGTACTGAAGCTTTCTTT. It translates to CASSIRGSTEAFF. The V gene is TRBV19, the J gene TRBJ1-1; 7 bases match TRBD1. This CDR3 has 13 amino acids. Germline CDR1 is LNHDA and CDR2 is SQIVND (reference sequence). J gave up 5 bases and V 3 bases, and 3 bases lay outside the gene matches.

The chain has TRBV18 and TRBJ2-2; 10 bases are a match to TRBD1. There are 16 residues in the CDR3. V dropped 6 bases and J dropped 5; count of bases not matched to a gene: 9. Germline lookup yields CDR1 KGHSH and CDR2 LQKENI. In DNA form, the CDR3 reads TGTGCCAGCTCTTCCGCCGGGGGACAGGGGACCGGGGAGCTGTTTTTT. It specifies CASSSAGGQGTGELFF.

The J gene is TRBJ1-1, the V gene TRBV18; tentatively, D is TRBD1 (6 bases). The CDR3 is 14 amino acids. CDR1 is KGHSH, CDR2 LQKENI, per germline. V shed 1 base and J shed 4 bases, with 10 bases lying between them. CDR3 sequence (DNA): TGTGCCAGCTCACCACGCTCAGGGGTCACTGAAGCTTTCTTT. Translating gives CASSPRSGVTEAFF.

V and J are TRBV19 and TRBJ2-7; D not certain. This CDR3 spans 16 amino acids. The germline CDR1 and CDR2 sequences are LNHDA and SQIVND (reference sequence). With 2 bases removed from V and 1 base from J, the gap between germline ends came to 15 bases. CDR3 residues: CASSISLGARSYEQYF. The CDR3 region has the DNA TGTGCCAGTAGTATATCCCTTGGAGCCAGATCCTACGAGCAGTACTTC.

This clone is a singleton in its sample. The chain uses TRBV11-3 and TRBJ2-7; possible D gene TRBD2, 5 bases. CDR1 is SGHNT, CDR2 YENEEA, per germline. The CDR3 contains 13 residues. V gave up 3 bases and J gave up 7 bases, with 13 bases separating them. CDR3 amino acids: CASSFDGPGEQYF. CDR3 nucleotides: TGTGCCAGCAGCTTTGACGGCCCGGGGGAGCAGTACTTC.

The rearrangement uses TRBV9 and TRBJ2-2; weak D call: TRBD2 (6 bases). Germline V gene sequence: CDR1 SGDLS, CDR2 YYNGEE. The V and J ends lost 2 bases and 0 bases respectively, with 11 bases between them. The CDR3 has 16 residues. The CDR3 sequence: CASSVRAGTNTGELFF. The CDR3, as DNA: TGTGCCAGCAGCGTTAGGGCGGGGACGAACACCGGGGAGCTGTTTTTT.

The chain couples TRBV5-8 to TRBJ1-6, with 9 bases that match TRBD1. Germline V gene sequence: CDR1 SGHTS, CDR2 YDEGEE. There are 15 residues in the CDR3. V lost 3 bases, J lost 10 bases, and 8 bases stayed unmatched. CDR3 in DNA: TGTGCCAGCAGCTCGATCGACAGGGGGAACTCACCCCTCCACTTT. It yields the protein CASSSIDRGNSPLHF.

The chain carries TRBV11-2 and TRBJ2-5; 8 nucleotides agree with TRBD2. The V gene end was trimmed by 3 bases and the J gene end by 3 bases; junction bases not matched to a gene: 9. The CDR3 runs to 16 residues. Germline V lookup: CDR1 SGHAT, CDR2 FQNNGV. The CDR3 DNA is TGTGCCAGCAGCTTCAGGCCCGGAGCGGGGGAAGAGACCCAGTACTTC. It codes for CASSFRPGAGEETQYF.

This clone has a handful of counts. The chain has TRBV10-3 and TRBJ2-5; 7 bases are shared with TRBD2. V lost 6 bases, J lost 5 bases, and 12 bases stayed unmatched. CDR3 length: 15 residues. The germline CDR1 and CDR2 sequences are ENHRY and SYGVKD. CDR3: CAISPAPGGLETQYF. CDR3 sequence (DNA): TGTGCCATCAGCCCAGCTCCGGGGGGTTTGGAGACCCAGTACTTC.

This chain joins TRBV2 and TRBJ2-3, with D hard to call. Germline loops: CDR1 SNHLY, CDR2 FYNNEI. The CDR3 has 12 amino acids. Trimming left V 5 bases short and J 11 bases short, with 14 bases between. The CDR3 loop is CASSSFPERQYF. For the CDR3, the DNA is TGTGCCAGCAGTTCATTCCCGGAGCGGCAGTATTTT.

The genes are TRBV7-2 and TRBJ1-1; unclear D gene. Germline V gives CDR1 SGHTA, CDR2 FQGNSA. The V gene lost 5 bases and the J gene lost 0 bases, with 13 bases spanning the gap. The length of the CDR3 is 15 residues. The DNA for the CDR3 is TGTGCCAGCAGCGTAGAGTTGGGCATGAACACTGAAGCTTTCTTT. It encodes CASSVELGMNTEAFF.

This chain uses TRBV18 with TRBJ2-1, with 8 nucleotides matching TRBD2. After removal of 2 bases from V and 10 bases from J, the junction contained 1 base not matched to a gene. Looked up from germline, CDR1 is KGHSH and CDR2 is LQKENI. This CDR3 has 12 residues. The CDR3 sequence is CASSPGTREQFF. Written as DNA, the CDR3 is TGTGCCAGCTCACCAGGGACTAGGGAGCAGTTCTTC.

This chain uses TRBV5-1 with TRBJ2-7; tentatively, D is TRBD1 (5 bases). Germline loops: CDR1 SGHRS, CDR2 YFSETQ. The CDR3 totals 16 residues. The V gene lost 0 bases and the J gene lost 6 bases, with 19 bases spanning the gap. In DNA, the CDR3 is TGCGCCAGCAGCTTGGGTCCAGGGATTGAACGCTCCGAGCAGTACTTC. Amino acids: CASSLGPGIERSEQYF.

The gene calls are TRBV4-2 and TRBJ1-6; D is unresolved. The CDR3 covers 16 residues. In germline, CDR1 is LGHNA, CDR2 YNFKEQ. Trimming cost V 3 bases and J 0 bases, with 9 bases left between them. The CDR3 nucleotides are TGTGCCAGCAGCCAGGCCCCGGGCTCCTATAATTCACCCCTCCACTTT. This sequence encodes CASSQAPGSYNSPLHF.

The sample holds one count of this clone. The rearrangement links TRBV6-5 to TRBJ2-1, with D perhaps matching TRBD2 (5 bases). This CDR3 contains 12 residues. Trimming cost V 6 bases and J 10 bases, with 13 bases left between them. Germline CDR1 is MNHEY and CDR2 is SVGAGI. The CDR3 loop reads CASREAVGEQFF. CDR3 nucleotide sequence: TGTGCCAGCAGGGAGGCCGTAGGAGAGCAGTTCTTC.

In this sample, this clone turned up once. The genes are TRBV7-7 and TRBJ2-5, with 9 bases aligning to TRBD2. V was pared by 5 bases and J by 0 bases, with 4 bases of the junction left unmatched. The CDR3 extends over 15 amino acids. Germline loops: CDR1 SSHAT, CDR2 FNYEAQ (reference sequence). In DNA, the CDR3 is TGTGCCAGCAGCCAAGCGGGGGGTCACCAAGAGACCCAGTACTTC. Translation gives CASSQAGGHQETQYF.

The rearrangement uses TRBV4-1 and TRBJ2-1; 10 bases line up with TRBD1. V shed 6 bases and J 7 bases; nucleotides not matched to a gene: 12. There are 16 residues in the CDR3. Germline CDR1 and CDR2: MGHRA and YSYEKL. The CDR3 DNA reads as TGCGCCAGCAGAACCACCGGGACAGGGGCCCGTAATGAGCAGTTCTTC. Amino acids: CASRTTGTGARNEQFF.

The genes are TRBV13 and TRBJ1-2, with D uncertain. V lost 5 bases and J 5 bases, leaving 9 bases between the germline ends. CDR3 length equals 12 residues. Germline CDR1 and CDR2: PRHDT and FYEKMQ (reference sequence). CDR3 amino acids: CASSPLRYGYTF. Here the CDR3 DNA reads TGTGCCAGCAGCCCTCTGAGGTATGGCTACACCTTC.